Shown below are 32 T cell receptor beta chains from a single sample sequenced in a study of CD8+ T cells in alopecia areata (dated by TCRdb to between 2017 and 2018). Per the publication, the time point label means: around 26 weeks on oral tofacitinib. According to the study, the label for this sample's treatment or condition signals: oral pan-JAK inhibitor, 5-10 mg twice daily. The library was obtained by the immunoSEQ multiplex PCR assay. RNA was extracted from all samples and reverse transcribed into cDNA as template for TCR sequencing. Drawn from immuneACCESS, this table holds only the in-frame rearrangements with V and J called that TCRdb kept. Clones are partly lost; checked studies trace under half to an unresolved V gene and leave the rest unexplained. The sample table holds fewer than 350,000 clones, of which 55% to 70% were seen once. The ten largest clones capture roughly 1.8% of the sample.

This specimen consisted of CD4+ T cells sorted from blood, obtained at week 24, from a patient treated with tofacitinib. The receptor source for this set is a human donor with alopecia areata.

In regard to this clone: Just one base apart from a much larger clone, this may be a read error. This chain connects TRBV2 to TRBJ2-5; no definite D call. The CDR3 sequence is 11 residues long. V was cut by 4 bases and J by 5 bases, with 5 bases left in between. Germline V gene lookup returns CDR1 SNHLY and CDR2 FYNNEI. CDR3 DNA sequence: TGTGCCAGCAGTGTAAGGGAGACCCAGTACTTC. It translates to CASSVRETQYF.

The table lists this clone with a few counts. The rearrangement joins TRBV30 to TRBJ1-2; D not resolved. Per the germline V gene, CDR1 is GTSNPN and CDR2 is SVGIG (reference sequence). The CDR3 totals 13 residues. V shed 2 bases and J shed 4 bases, with 11 bases lying between them. CDR3 in amino acids: CAWSRQASYGYTF. In nucleotides, the CDR3 is TGTGCCTGGAGTAGGCAGGCCTCCTATGGCTACACCTTC.

The CDR3 DNA reads as TGCGCCAGCAGCCTCGGGACAGGCCCCTACGAGCAGTACTTC. Translation: CASSLGTGPYEQYF. The V gene is TRBV4-1, the J gene TRBJ2-7; 8 bases fit TRBD1. CDR1 and CDR2 (germline): MGHRA, YSYEKL. The CDR3 covers 14 residues. The trim removed 4 bases at V and 2 bases at J, leaving 4 bases unmatched.

This clone came up once. V and J are TRBV15 and TRBJ2-3, with D possibly matching TRBD2 (7 bases). V was shortened by 3 bases and J by 2 bases, with 30 bases between the two germline ends. This CDR3 comprises 21 residues. Germline V CDR1 and CDR2: LNHNV, YYDKDF (reference sequence). CDR3 loop: CATSRPLRGSARGANTDTQYF. The CDR3 DNA reads TGTGCCACCAGCAGGCCGTTAAGAGGATCCGCCCGGGGGGCAAACACAGATACGCAGTATTTT. The variable domain in full, with the rest retrieved from reference TRBV15 and TRBJ2-3, is DAMVIQNPRYQVTQFGKPVTLSCSQTLNHNVMYWYQQKSSQAPKLLFHYYDKDFNNEADTPDNFQSRRPNTSFCFLDIRSPGLGDTAMYLCATSRPLRGSARGANTDTQYFGPGTRLTVL.

CDR3: CASSSFTYEQYF. Here the CDR3 DNA reads TGTGCCAGCAGCTCCTTCACGTACGAGCAGTACTTC. This chain uses TRBV7-9 with TRBJ2-7; D not resolved. Trimming left V 4 bases short and J 4 bases short, with 8 bases between. The CDR3 has 12 residues. Germline CDR1 SEHNR, CDR2 FQNEAQ (reference sequence).

A note on this clone: The junction and the germline gene differ at one end; a read error may be behind it. V and J are TRBV7-7 and TRBJ2-1, with TRBD2 matching over 8 bases. The CDR3 is 17 residues long. Germline V gives CDR1 SSHAT, CDR2 FNYEAQ (reference sequence). The CDR3 region has the DNA TGTGCTAGCAGCTTATGGGTCGGGGGGGCCTCTTCGACTGAGCAGTTCTTC. It specifies CASSLWVGGASSTEQFF.

V gene TRBV6-6 combines with J gene TRBJ1-5; no reliable D call. The V gene lost 5 bases and the J gene lost 7 bases, with 12 bases spanning the gap. The CDR3 spans 13 residues. CDR1 and CDR2 from the germline V gene are MNHNY and SVGAGI (reference sequence). CDR3 DNA sequence: TGTGCCAGCAGTCCCCGGGAGGGCCAGCCCCAGCATTTT. Translated, it gives CASSPREGQPQHF.

Concerning this clone itself: This same CDR3 is encoded by further DNA sequences in the sample. This rearrangement joins TRBV5-1 to TRBJ2-6; the D is unclear. Trimming pared 3 bases from V and 0 bases from J, leaving 4 bases between. CDR1 and CDR2 (germline): SGHRS, YFSETQ. The CDR3 spans 14 residues. The CDR3: CASSSSSGANVLTF. The CDR3 region has the DNA TGCGCCAGCAGCTCAAGCTCTGGGGCCAACGTCCTGACTTTC.

This clone was detected only once. The V and J genes are TRBV4-1 and TRBJ1-6; TRBD1 matches 9 bases. CDR1 MGHRA and CDR2 YSYEKL come from the germline V gene. After removal of 5 bases from V and 10 bases from J, the junction contained 9 bases not matched to a gene. The CDR3 length is 15 residues. The CDR3: CASSIQQGAGSPLHF. CDR3 nucleotides: TGCGCCAGCAGCATCCAACAGGGGGCTGGGTCACCCCTCCACTTT.

The chain employs TRBV28 and TRBJ1-2, with D maybe TRBD1 (5 bases). The CDR3 is 16 residues long. Trimming shortened V by 6 bases and J by 3 bases, and 20 bases separated the two germline ends. Germline loops: CDR1 MDHEN, CDR2 SYDVKM. CDR3 protein: CASSSDTLPKYYGYTF. The CDR3 coding sequence is TGTGCCAGCAGCTCGGACACCCTCCCCAAATACTATGGCTACACCTTC.

The chain carries TRBV29-1 and TRBJ2-1; D gene ambiguous. This CDR3 spans 12 amino acids. Trimming cost V 2 bases and J 5 bases, with 7 bases left between them. Germline V lookup: CDR1 SQVTM, CDR2 ANQGSEA. CDR3 DNA sequence: TGCAGCGTTGAAAACACAGACAATGAGCAGTTCTTC. It translates to CSVENTDNEQFF.

This chain links TRBV5-1 with TRBJ1-5; the D gene is possibly TRBD1 (5 bases). CDR3 length equals 15 residues. Between the trimmed V and J ends, which lost 0 bases and 5 bases, there was a span of 12 bases. The germline CDR1 and CDR2 sequences are SGHRS and YFSETQ. CDR3 nucleotide sequence: TGCGCCAGCAGCTTGGGGCAGGGAAATTATCAGCCCCAGCATTTT. Amino acids: CASSLGQGNYQPQHF. The variable domain in full, with the rest retrieved from reference TRBV5-1 and TRBJ1-5, is KAGVTQTPRYLIKTRGQQVTLSCSPISGHRSVSWYQQTPGQGLQFLFEYFSETQRNKGNFPGRFSGRQFSNSRSEMNVSTLELGDSALYLCASSLGQGNYQPQHFGDGTRLSIL.

This clone was picked up one time. The chain recombines TRBV25-1 with TRBJ1-1, with TRBD1 identical over 7 bases. Germline lookup yields CDR1 MGHDK and CDR2 SYGVNS. The CDR3 contains 14 residues. V shed 5 bases, J shed 4 bases, and the junction held 7 bases outside the gene matches. The CDR3 loop reads CASSWTGGRTEAFF. The CDR3 nucleotides are TGTGCCAGCAGTTGGACAGGTGGTCGCACTGAAGCTTTCTTT.

The V and J genes are TRBV30 and TRBJ1-2; TRBD1 matches at 7 bases. The CDR3 length is 14 residues. Trimming removed 0 bases from V and 6 bases from J; junction bases left unmatched: 7. Germline assignment: CDR1 GTSNPN and CDR2 SVGIG (reference sequence). The CDR3 spells CAWSVQQGTHGYTF. CDR3 bases: TGTGCCTGGAGTGTACAACAGGGGACCCATGGCTACACCTTC. The full variable domain, rest sourced from reference TRBV30 and TRBJ1-2, is SQTIHQWPATLVQPVGSPLSLECTVEGTSNPNLYWYRQAAGRGLQLLFYSVGIGQISSEVPQNLSASRPQDRQFILSSKKLLLSDSGFYLCAWSVQQGTHGYTFGSGTRLTVV.

A remark on this clone: The sample carries other DNA sequences with the same CDR3. The rearrangement links TRBV9 to TRBJ2-5; 9 bases align to TRBD2. The CDR3 covers 17 residues. CDR1 is SGDLS, CDR2 YYNGEE, per germline. Trimming cost V 0 bases and J 1 base; bases outside gene matches: 7. The CDR3 DNA is TGTGCCAGCAGCGTAGGGGGTAGCGGGGGCCTCCAAGAGACCCAGTACTTC. Translation: CASSVGGSGGLQETQYF.

This chain joins TRBV30 and TRBJ2-7, with a weak D call TRBD1 (5 bases). Germline CDR1 is GTSNPN and CDR2 is SVGIG (reference sequence). The CDR3 length is 15 residues. The germline V and J ends were trimmed by 1 base and 0 bases, with 13 bases remaining between them. As DNA, the CDR3 is TGTGCCTGGAGTGAGGGGATACTACCCTCCTACGAGCAGTACTTC. Translated: CAWSEGILPSYEQYF. Full variable domain (outside the CDR3, taken from reference TRBV30 and TRBJ2-7): SQTIHQWPATLVQPVGSPLSLECTVEGTSNPNLYWYRQAAGRGLQLLFYSVGIGQISSEVPQNLSASRPQDRQFILSSKKLLLSDSGFYLCAWSEGILPSYEQYFGPGTRLTVT.

The rearrangement links TRBV25-1 to TRBJ2-1; the match to TRBD2 covers 9 bases. J gave up 9 bases and V 6 bases, and 12 bases lay outside the gene matches. Germline V gene sequence: CDR1 MGHDK, CDR2 SYGVNS. The CDR3 is made up of 15 amino acids. The CDR3 reads CASSSFAGGPLEQFF. CDR3 sequence (DNA): TGTGCCAGCAGCTCCTTTGCGGGGGGGCCTCTTGAGCAGTTCTTC.

The V gene is TRBV27, the J gene TRBJ2-7, with 14 nucleotides matching TRBD2. The V segment lost 5 bases and the J segment 5 bases; nucleotides outside the gene matches: 8. The CDR3 sequence is 16 residues long. Germline values: CDR1 MNHEY, CDR2 SMNVEV (reference sequence). In DNA form, the CDR3 reads TGTGCCAGCAGTCCCCCCGGGACTAGCGGGGGAAACGAGCAGTACTTC. Its translation is CASSPPGTSGGNEQYF.

The V call is TRBV10-3, the J call TRBJ2-7; a possible D gene is TRBD2 (6 bases). V was clipped by 7 bases and J by 4 bases, with 11 bases between them. The CDR3 spans 12 residues. Per the germline V gene, CDR1 is ENHRY and CDR2 is SYGVKD. The CDR3 coding sequence is TGTGCCATCACCGATGGGGGGTACGAGCAGTACTTC. Translation gives CAITDGGYEQYF.

J is TRBJ2-7 and V is TRBV2; 7 bases match TRBD1. Unmatched junction bases numbered 5, after V lost 4 bases and J lost 2 bases. Per germline, CDR1 SNHLY and CDR2 FYNNEI. This CDR3 region has 14 residues. CDR3 nucleotide sequence: TGTGCCAGCAGTGCCGGGACAGCTCCCTACGAGCAGTACTTC. Residues: CASSAGTAPYEQYF.

This chain uses TRBV30 with TRBJ1-6; D is undetermined. Trimming cost V 1 base and J 9 bases, with 13 bases left between them. The germline V gene has CDR1 GTSNPN and CDR2 SVGIG (reference sequence). The CDR3 sequence is 14 residues long. For the CDR3, the DNA is TGTGCCTGGAGTGGACCGGGCCTTACTTCACCCCTCCACTTT. Protein sequence: CAWSGPGLTSPLHF.

CDR3 in amino acids: CASSSRFPTAYGYTF. DNA of the CDR3: TGTGCCAGCAGCTCAAGGTTCCCGACAGCCTATGGCTACACCTTC. V and J are TRBV28 and TRBJ1-2; D possibly corresponds to TRBD1 (5 bases). The germline V and J ends were trimmed by 6 bases and 4 bases, with 18 bases remaining between them. Germline CDR1 MDHEN, CDR2 SYDVKM. The CDR3 length is 15 residues.

This clone was counted only a few times. CDR3: CSVEGSSGANVLTF. DNA of the CDR3: TGCAGCGTTGAGGGGAGCTCTGGGGCCAACGTCCTGACTTTC. The chain has TRBV29-1 and TRBJ2-6; a possible D gene is TRBD2 (5 bases). CDR3 size: 14 residues. Germline V gene lookup returns CDR1 SQVTM and CDR2 ANQGSEA. Trimming stripped 3 bases from V and 0 bases from J, with 6 bases between.

The CDR3 DNA reads TGTGCCAGCAGCCCGACCGTTTCGGGGGGGCCGGAGACCCAGTACTTC. It yields the protein CASSPTVSGGPETQYF. V usage is TRBV9 and J usage is TRBJ2-5; TRBD2 matches 8 bases. The ends lost 4 bases at V and 5 bases at J; junction bases unmatched: 13. Germline assignment: CDR1 SGDLS and CDR2 YYNGEE. The CDR3 totals 16 residues.

V is TRBV4-1 and J is TRBJ1-1, with 8 bases identical to TRBD1. The CDR3 length is 15 residues. Germline CDR1 MGHRA, CDR2 YSYEKL. V dropped 4 bases and J dropped 1; count of bases not matched to a gene: 5. This CDR3 is CASSLRGQENTEAFF. CDR3 DNA: TGCGCCAGCAGCCTTAGGGGACAGGAGAACACTGAAGCTTTCTTT.

A remark on this clone: Different DNA sequences within this sample yield the same CDR3. The rearrangement links TRBV6-5 to TRBJ2-3; D ambiguous. The CDR3 runs 13 residues. Germline V gene sequence: CDR1 MNHEY, CDR2 SVGAGI. V was shortened by 2 bases and J by 1 base, with 4 bases between the two germline ends. CDR3 sequence: CASSYVGTDTQYF. The CDR3, as DNA: TGTGCCAGCAGTTACGTGGGCACAGATACGCAGTATTTT.

This clone was seen only a few times. This sequence joins TRBV2 and TRBJ2-1; D is possibly TRBD2 (6 bases). The CDR3 sequence is 14 residues long. CDR1 SNHLY and CDR2 FYNNEI come from the germline V gene. The CDR3 spells CATLGGSSYNEQFF. The CDR3 nucleotides read TGTGCTACCCTGGGAGGCAGCTCCTACAATGAGCAGTTCTTC.

The chain combines TRBV4-2 with TRBJ2-5; perhaps TRBD2 as D (6 bases). Germline V CDR1 and CDR2: LGHNA, YNFKEQ. The CDR3 runs 15 residues. V shed 0 bases and J shed 2 bases, with 10 bases lying between them. The CDR3, as DNA: TGTGCCAGCAGCCAAGATCCGGGGGAGCAAGAGACCCAGTACTTC. Translated: CASSQDPGEQETQYF.

The chain carries TRBV4-3 and TRBJ2-6; D possibly corresponds to TRBD2 (5 bases). The CDR3 has 17 amino acids. V was clipped by 0 bases and J by 2 bases, with 11 bases between them. Germline V gene lookup returns CDR1 LGHNA and CDR2 YSLEER. The CDR3 here is CASSQDQRDTGANVLTF. CDR3 bases: TGCGCCAGCAGCCAAGATCAGAGGGATACTGGGGCCAACGTCCTGACTTTC.

This clone was seen once. Here the CDR3 reads CSVGTNGNTIYF. The CDR3 DNA follows: TGCAGCGTTGGAACGAATGGAAACACCATATATTTT. This chain joins TRBV29-1 and TRBJ1-3; no clear D gene. This CDR3 region has 12 residues. The germline gives CDR1 SQVTM, CDR2 ANQGSEA. Trimming removed 4 bases from V and 3 bases from J, with 7 bases in between.

V is TRBV6-1 and J is TRBJ1-2; 8 positions agree with TRBD1. Per the germline V gene, CDR1 is MNHNS and CDR2 is SASEGT. J lost 4 bases, V lost 4 bases, and 8 bases had no gene match. This CDR3 region has 15 residues. CDR3 region: CASSVAGGAGYGYTF. CDR3 bases: TGTGCCAGCAGTGTGGCAGGGGGCGCGGGCTATGGCTACACCTTC.

Here the CDR3 DNA reads TGTGCCTGGAGGATAACAGGGTTCGACGGCTACACCTTC. This gives the protein CAWRITGFDGYTF. This chain connects TRBV30 to TRBJ1-2; perhaps TRBD1 as D (6 bases). Trimming took off 3 bases at V and 8 bases at J, with 16 bases between the two ends. The CDR3 spans 13 residues. CDR1 GTSNPN and CDR2 SVGIG come from the germline V gene (reference sequence). Using reference TRBV30 and TRBJ1-2 for the parts outside the CDR3, the full variable domain is SQTIHQWPATLVQPVGSPLSLECTVEGTSNPNLYWYRQAAGRGLQLLFYSVGIGQISSEVPQNLSASRPQDRQFILSSKKLLLSDSGFYLCAWRITGFDGYTFGSGTRLTVV.